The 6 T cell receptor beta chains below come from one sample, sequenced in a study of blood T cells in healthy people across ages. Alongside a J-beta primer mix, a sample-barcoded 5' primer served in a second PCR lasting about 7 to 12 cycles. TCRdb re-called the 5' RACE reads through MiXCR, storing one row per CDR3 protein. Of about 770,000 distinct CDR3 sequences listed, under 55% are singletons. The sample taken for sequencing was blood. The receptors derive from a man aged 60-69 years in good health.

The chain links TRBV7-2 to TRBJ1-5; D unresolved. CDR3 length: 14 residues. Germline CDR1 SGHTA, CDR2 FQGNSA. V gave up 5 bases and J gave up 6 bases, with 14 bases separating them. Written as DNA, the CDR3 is TGTGCCAGCAGCCCTGTAGCCGGTAGTCAGCCCCAGCATTTT. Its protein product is CASSPVAGSQPQHF.

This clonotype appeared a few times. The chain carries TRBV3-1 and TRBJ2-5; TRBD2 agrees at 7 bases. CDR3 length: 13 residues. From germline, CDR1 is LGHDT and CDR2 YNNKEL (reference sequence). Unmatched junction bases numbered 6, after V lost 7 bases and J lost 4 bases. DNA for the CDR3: TGTGCCAGCAATCAGCGGGGTGGAGAGACCCAGTACTTC. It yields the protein CASNQRGGETQYF.

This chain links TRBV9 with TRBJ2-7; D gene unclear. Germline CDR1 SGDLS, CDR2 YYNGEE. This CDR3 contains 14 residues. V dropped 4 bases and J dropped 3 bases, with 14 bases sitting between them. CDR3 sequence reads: CASSPSDVLYEQYF. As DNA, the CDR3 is TGTGCCAGCAGCCCGAGCGACGTTCTCTACGAGCAGTACTTC.

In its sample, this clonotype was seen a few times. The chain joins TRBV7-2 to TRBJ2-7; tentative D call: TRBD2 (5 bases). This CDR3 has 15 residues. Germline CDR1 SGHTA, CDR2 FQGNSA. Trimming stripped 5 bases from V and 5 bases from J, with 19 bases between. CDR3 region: CASSQDATRAHEQYF. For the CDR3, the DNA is TGTGCCAGCAGCCAAGATGCTACGAGGGCCCACGAGCAGTACTTC.

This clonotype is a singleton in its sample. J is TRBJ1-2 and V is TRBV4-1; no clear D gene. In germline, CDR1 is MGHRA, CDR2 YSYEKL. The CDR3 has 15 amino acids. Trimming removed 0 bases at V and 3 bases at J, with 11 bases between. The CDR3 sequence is CASSQDKAADYGYTF. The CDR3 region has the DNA TGCGCCAGCAGCCAAGATAAAGCGGCAGACTATGGCTACACCTTC.

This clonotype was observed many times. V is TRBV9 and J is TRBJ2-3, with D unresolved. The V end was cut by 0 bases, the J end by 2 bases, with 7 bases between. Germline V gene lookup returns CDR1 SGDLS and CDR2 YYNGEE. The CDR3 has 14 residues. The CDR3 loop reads CASSVAPDTDTQYF. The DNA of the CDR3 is TGTGCCAGCAGCGTAGCTCCGGACACAGATACGCAGTATTTT. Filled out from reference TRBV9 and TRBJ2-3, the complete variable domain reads DSGVTQTPKHLITATGQRVTLRCSPRSGDLSVYWYQQSLDQGLQFLIQYYNGEERAKGNILERFSAQQFPDLHSELNLSSLELGDSALYFCASSVAPDTDTQYFGPGTRLTVL.